The clone carrying this TCR beta chain was seen ten or more times. Its antigen is unidentified. This entry is derived from a study of breast tumors, draining lymph nodes, adjacent tissues. Broader study findings: Tumor and nontumor repertoires were significantly more similar in luminal-like than in basal-like breast cancer.

In TCRdb, the multiplex PCR reads were re-called with MiXCR into one record per CDR3 protein. This repertoire shows 83,000 or so distinct CDR3 sequences, around 20% found once; its top ten account for about 2.4%. The lymph nodes were axillary draining lymph nodes from breast cancer patients. The CDR3 runs to 15 residues. V shed 3 bases and J 9 bases; nucleotides not matched to a gene: 6. Germline V gives CDR1 LNHDA, CDR2 SQIVND (reference sequence). This rearrangement joins TRBV19 to TRBJ1-6; 9 bases line up with TRBD1. Source material: axillary lymph node tissue. The TCR originated in a female donor with breast cancer. Some clones in this sample may be carry-over from other donors' samples. Here the CDR3 reads CASSIEDRGLSPLHF. Written as DNA, the CDR3 is TGTGCCAGTAGTATCGAGGACAGGGGTCTTTCACCCCTCCACTTT.